This T cell receptor beta chain was profiled in a study of T cell clusters in autoimmune cytopenias. About 39,000 genome equivalents of blood DNA were amplified for TRB. TRB rearrangements were amplified by touch-down multiplex PCR with mixed TRB-A/B primers. After re-calling the multiplex PCR reads, TCRdb lists one entry per CDR3 protein, DNA absent. The sample holds 6,000 to 7,000 distinct CDR3 sequences. This CDR3 spans 13 amino acids. Germline V lookup: CDR1 SGHVS, CDR2 FNYEAQ. These data were likewise used in another study, on T cell repertoires in aging, cancer and after chemotherapy. That report adds: Clear clonal overlap appeared across healthy donor samples taken over several months to years. Roughly 8.9 million TCR reads were in the whole dataset. Untreated cancer patients had significantly lower blood TCR diversity than age-matched healthy donors.

The rearrangement links TRBV7-6 to TRBJ1-2. The specimen sequenced was peripheral blood. The receptor was isolated from a human donor in good health. CDR3 region: CASSLFASDGYTF.